The clone carrying this T cell receptor (beta chain) was observed a few times. The target antigen is unknown. Relapse was seen in all patients after autologous stem cell transplantation, and brentuximab vedotin exposure was variable. The entry originates in a study of PD-1 blockade in classical Hodgkin lymphoma. Study results and caveats: The origin of the repertoire differences remains undefined, with disease activity or prior therapy as possible causes. Nivolumab initiated under 1 year post-ASCT led to patient exclusion.

Assay used: immunoSEQ multiplex PCR; TCRdb lists only in-frame clones, some missing. The sample holds approximately 90,000 clones, around nine tenths seen once. The material was peripheral blood mononuclear cells (PBMCs), obtained before the second cycle of nivolumab. This receptor was obtained from a human donor with classical Hodgkin lymphoma.

The CDR3 region has the DNA TGTGCCTGGAATGTCGGGAGGCTATCCCACACCGGGGAGCTGTTTTTT. This encodes CAWNVGRLSHTGELFF. The chain employs TRBV30 and TRBJ2-2; 7 positions match TRBD2. Germline assignment: CDR1 GTSNPN and CDR2 SVGIG (reference sequence). After removal of 4 bases from V and 3 bases from J, the junction contained 11 bases not matched to a gene. This CDR3 contains 16 residues.